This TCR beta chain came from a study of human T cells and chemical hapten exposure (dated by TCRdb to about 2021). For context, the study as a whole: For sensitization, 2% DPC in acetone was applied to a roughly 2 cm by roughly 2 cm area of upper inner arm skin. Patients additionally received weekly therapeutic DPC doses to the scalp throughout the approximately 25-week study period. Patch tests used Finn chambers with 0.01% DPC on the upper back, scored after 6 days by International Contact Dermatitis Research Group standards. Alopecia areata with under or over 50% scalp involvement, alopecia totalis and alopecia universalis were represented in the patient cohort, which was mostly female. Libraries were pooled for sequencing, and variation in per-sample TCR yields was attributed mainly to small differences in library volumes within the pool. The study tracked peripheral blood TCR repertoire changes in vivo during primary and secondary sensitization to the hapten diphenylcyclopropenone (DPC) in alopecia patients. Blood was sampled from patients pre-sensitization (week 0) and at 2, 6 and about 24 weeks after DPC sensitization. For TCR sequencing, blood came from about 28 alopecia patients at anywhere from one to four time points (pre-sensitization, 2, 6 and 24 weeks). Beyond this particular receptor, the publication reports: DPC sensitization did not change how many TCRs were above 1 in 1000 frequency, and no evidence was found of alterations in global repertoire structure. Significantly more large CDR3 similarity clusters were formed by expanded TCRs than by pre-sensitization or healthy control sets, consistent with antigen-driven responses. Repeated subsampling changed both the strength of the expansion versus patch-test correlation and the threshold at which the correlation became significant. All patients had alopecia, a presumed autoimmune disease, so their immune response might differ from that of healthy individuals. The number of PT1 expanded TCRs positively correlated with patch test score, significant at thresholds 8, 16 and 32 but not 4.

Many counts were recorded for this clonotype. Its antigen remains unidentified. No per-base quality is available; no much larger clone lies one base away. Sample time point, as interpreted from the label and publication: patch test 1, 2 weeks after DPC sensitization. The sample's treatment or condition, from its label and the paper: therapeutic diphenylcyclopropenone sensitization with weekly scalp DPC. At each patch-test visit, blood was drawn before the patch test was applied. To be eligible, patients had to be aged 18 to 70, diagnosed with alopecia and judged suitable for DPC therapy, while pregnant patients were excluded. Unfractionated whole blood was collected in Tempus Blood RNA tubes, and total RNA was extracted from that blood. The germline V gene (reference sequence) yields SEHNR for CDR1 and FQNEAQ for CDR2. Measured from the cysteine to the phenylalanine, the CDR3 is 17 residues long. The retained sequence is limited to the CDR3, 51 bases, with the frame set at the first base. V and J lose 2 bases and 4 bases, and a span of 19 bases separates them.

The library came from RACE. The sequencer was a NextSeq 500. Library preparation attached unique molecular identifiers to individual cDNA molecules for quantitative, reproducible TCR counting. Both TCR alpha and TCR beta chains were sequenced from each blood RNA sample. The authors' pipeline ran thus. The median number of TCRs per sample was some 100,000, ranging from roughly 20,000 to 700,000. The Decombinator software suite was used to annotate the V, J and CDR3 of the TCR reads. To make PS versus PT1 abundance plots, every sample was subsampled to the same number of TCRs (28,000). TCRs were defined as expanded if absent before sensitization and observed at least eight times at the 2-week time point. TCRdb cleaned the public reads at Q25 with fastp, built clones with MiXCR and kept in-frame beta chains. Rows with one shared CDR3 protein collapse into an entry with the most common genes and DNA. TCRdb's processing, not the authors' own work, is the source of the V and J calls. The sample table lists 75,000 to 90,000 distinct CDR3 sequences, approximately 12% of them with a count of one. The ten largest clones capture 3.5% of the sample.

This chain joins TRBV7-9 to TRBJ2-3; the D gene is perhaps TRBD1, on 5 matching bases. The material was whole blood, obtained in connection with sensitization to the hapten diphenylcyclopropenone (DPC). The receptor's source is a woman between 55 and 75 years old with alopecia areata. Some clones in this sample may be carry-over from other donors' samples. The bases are TGTGCCAGCAGCTTAAAGTGGGGCGCCCAGGGTCCAGATACGCAGTATTTT. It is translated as CASSLKWGAQGPDTQYF.